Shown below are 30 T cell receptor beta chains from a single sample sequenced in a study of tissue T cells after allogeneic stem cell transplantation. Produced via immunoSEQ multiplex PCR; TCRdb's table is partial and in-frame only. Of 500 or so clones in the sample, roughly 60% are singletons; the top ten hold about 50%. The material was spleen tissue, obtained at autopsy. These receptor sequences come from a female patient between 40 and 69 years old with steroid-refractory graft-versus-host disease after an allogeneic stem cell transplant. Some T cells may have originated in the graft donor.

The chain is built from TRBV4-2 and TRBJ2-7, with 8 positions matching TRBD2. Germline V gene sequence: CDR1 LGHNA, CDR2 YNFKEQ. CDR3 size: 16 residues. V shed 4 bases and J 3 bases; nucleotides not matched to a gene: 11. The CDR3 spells CASSLLSGGTFYEQYF. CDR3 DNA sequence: TGTGCCAGCAGCCTTTTAAGCGGGGGTACTTTCTACGAGCAGTACTTC.

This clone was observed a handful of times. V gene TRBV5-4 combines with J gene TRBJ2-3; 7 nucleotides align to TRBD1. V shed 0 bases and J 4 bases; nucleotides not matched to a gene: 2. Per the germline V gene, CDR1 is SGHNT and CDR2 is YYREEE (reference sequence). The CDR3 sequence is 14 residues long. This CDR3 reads CASSLAGTADTQYF. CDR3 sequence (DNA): TGTGCCAGCAGCTTGGCCGGGACAGCAGATACGCAGTATTTT.

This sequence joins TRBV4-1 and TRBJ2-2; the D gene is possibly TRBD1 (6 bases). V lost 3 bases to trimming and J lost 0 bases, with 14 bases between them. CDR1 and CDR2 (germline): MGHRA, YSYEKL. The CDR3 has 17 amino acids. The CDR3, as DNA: TGCGCCAGCAGCCAGGGTGGGACATTCGCGAACACCGGGGAGCTGTTTTTT. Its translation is CASSQGGTFANTGELFF.

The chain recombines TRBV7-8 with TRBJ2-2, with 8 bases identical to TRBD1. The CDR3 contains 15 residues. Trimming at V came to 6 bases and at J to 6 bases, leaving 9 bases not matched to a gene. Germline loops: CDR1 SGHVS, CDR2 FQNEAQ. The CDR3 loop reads CASRSTVQGAGELFF. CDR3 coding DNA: TGTGCCAGCAGATCTACAGTACAGGGGGCCGGGGAGCTGTTTTTT.

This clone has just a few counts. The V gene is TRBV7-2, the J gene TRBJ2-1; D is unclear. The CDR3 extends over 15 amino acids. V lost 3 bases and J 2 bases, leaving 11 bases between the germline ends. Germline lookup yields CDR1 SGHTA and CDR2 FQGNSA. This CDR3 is CASSFQRSPYNEQFF. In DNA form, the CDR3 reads TGTGCCAGCAGCTTTCAACGCTCCCCCTACAATGAGCAGTTCTTC.

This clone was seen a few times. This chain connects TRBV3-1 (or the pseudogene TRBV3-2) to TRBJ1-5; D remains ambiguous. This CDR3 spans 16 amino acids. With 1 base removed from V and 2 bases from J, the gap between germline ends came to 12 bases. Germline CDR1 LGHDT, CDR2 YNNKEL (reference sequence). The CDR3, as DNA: TGTGCCAGCAGCCAAGCCGAAGGAACGGGCAATCAGCCCCAGCATTTT. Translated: CASSQAEGTGNQPQHF.

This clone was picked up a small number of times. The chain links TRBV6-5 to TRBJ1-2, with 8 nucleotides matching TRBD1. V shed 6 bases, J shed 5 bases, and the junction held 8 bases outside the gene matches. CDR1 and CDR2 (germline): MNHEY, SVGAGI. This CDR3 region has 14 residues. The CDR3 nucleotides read TGTGCCAGCAGGTCTAGGACAGGGAAGTATGGCTACACCTTC. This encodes CASRSRTGKYGYTF.

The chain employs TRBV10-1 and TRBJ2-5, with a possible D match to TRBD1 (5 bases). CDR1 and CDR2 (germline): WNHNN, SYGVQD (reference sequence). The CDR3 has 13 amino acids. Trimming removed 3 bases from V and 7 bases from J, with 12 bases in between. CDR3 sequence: CASSDAGPGTQYF. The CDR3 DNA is TGCGCCAGCAGTGATGCAGGGCCGGGGACCCAGTACTTC.

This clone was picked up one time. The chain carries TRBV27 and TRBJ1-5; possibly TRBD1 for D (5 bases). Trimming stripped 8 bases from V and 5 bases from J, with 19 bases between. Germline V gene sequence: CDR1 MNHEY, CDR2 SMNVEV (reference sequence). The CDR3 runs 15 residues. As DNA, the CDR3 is TGTGCCAGCTCCCGGAGCTCGAGGGGCGATCAGCCCCAGCATTTT. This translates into CASSRSSRGDQPQHF.

The CDR3, as DNA: TGTGCCAGCAGCCCATCGGGACTTTCCTTCTATTATAGCACAGATACGCAGTATTTT. Residues: CASSPSGLSFYYSTDTQYF. The chain couples TRBV14 to TRBJ2-3; D is perhaps TRBD2 (6 bases). Germline CDR1 and CDR2: SGHDN and FVKESK. The germline V and J ends were trimmed by 4 bases and 0 bases, with 23 bases remaining between them. CDR3 length equals 19 residues.

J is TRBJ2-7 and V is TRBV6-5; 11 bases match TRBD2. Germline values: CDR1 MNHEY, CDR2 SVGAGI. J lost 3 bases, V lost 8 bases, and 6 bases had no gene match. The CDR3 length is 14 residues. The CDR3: CASDSGTSGYEQYF. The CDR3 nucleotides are TGTGCCAGCGATTCCGGGACTAGCGGCTACGAGCAGTACTTC.

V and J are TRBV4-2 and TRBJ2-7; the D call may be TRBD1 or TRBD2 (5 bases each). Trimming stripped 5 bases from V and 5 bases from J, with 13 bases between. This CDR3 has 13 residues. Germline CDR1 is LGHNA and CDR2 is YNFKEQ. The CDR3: CASSERTFDEQYF. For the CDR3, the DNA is TGTGCCAGCAGCGAGCGGACATTCGACGAGCAGTACTTC.

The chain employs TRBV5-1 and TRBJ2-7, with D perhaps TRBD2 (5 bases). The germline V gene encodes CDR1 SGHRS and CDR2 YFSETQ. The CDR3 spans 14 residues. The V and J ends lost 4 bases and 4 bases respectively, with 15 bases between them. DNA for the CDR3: TGCGCCAGCAGCCCCCCGGACCGAGGGTACGAGCAGTACTTC. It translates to CASSPPDRGYEQYF.

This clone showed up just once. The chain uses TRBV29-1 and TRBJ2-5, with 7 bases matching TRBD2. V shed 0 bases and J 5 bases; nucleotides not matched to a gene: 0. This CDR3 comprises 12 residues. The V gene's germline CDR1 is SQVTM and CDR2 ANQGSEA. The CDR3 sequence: CSVEELAETQYF. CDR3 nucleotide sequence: TGCAGCGTTGAAGAACTAGCGGAGACCCAGTACTTC.

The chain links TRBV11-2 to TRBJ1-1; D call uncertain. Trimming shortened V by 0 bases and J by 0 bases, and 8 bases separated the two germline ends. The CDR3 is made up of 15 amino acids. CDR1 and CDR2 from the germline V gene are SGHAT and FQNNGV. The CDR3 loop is CASSLDERLNTEAFF. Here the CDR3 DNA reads TGTGCCAGCAGCTTAGATGAACGGCTGAACACTGAAGCTTTCTTT.

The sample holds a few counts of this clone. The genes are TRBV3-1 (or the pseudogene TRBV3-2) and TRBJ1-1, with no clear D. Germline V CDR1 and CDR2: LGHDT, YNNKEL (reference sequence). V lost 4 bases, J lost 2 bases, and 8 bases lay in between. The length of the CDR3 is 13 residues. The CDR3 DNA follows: TGTGCCAGCAGCCGCCAAATCAACACTGAAGCTTTCTTT. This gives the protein CASSRQINTEAFF.

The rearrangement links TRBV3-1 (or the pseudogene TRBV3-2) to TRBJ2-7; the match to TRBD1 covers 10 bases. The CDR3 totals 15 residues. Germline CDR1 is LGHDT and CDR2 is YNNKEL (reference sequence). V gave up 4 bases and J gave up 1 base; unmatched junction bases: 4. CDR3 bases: TGTGCCAGCAGCCCGACAGGGGGCTTTTCCTACGAGCAGTACTTC. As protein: CASSPTGGFSYEQYF.

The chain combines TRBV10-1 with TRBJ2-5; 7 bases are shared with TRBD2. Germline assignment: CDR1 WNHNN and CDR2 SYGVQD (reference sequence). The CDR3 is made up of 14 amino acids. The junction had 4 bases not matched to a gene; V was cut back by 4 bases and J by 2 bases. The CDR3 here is CASSGGGYQETQYF. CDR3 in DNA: TGCGCCAGCAGTGGGGGAGGGTATCAAGAGACCCAGTACTTC.

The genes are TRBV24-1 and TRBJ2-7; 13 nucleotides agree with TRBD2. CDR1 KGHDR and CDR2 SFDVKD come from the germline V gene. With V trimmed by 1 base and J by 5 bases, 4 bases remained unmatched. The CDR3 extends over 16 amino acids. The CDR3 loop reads CATSDLTSGGEDEQYF. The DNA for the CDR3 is TGTGCCACCAGTGATTTAACTAGCGGGGGGGAAGACGAGCAGTACTTC.

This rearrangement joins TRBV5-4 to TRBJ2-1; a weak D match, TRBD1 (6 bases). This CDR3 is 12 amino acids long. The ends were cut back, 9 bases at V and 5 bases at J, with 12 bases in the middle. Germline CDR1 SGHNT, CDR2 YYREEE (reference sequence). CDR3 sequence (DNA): TGTGCCACCACAGGGTTCGACAATGAGCAGTTCTTC. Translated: CATTGFDNEQFF.

In nucleotides, the CDR3 is TGTGCCAGTAAGGTGTACATCTCTAGCACAGATACGCAGTATTTT. It is translated as CASKVYISSTDTQYF. The chain uses TRBV19 and TRBJ2-3; no reliable D call. Trimming took off 7 bases at V and 0 bases at J, with 14 bases between the two ends. CDR1 and CDR2 from the germline V gene are LNHDA and SQIVND (reference sequence). The CDR3 totals 15 residues.

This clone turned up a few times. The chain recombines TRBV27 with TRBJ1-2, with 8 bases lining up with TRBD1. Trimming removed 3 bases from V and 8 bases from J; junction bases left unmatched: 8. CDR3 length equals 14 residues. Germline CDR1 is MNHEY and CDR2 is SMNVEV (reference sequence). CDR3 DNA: TGTGCCAGCAGTTTCTTGGGACAGGCAGGCGGCTACACCTTC. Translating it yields CASSFLGQAGGYTF.

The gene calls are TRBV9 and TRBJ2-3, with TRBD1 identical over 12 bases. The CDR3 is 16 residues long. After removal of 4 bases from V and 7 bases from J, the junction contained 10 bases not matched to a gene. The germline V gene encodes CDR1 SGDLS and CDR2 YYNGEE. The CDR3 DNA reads TGTGCCAGCAGCACCATCCTGGGACAGGGGGCGTATACGCAGTATTTT. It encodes CASSTILGQGAYTQYF.

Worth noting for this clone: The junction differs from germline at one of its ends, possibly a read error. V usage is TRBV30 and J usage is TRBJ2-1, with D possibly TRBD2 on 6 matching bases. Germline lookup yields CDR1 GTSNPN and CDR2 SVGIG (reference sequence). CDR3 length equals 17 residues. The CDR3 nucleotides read TGTGCCTGGAAGAAGCGGGTCCCCTTAGGTTCCTACAATAAGCAGTTCTTC. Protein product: CAWKKRVPLGSYNKQFF.

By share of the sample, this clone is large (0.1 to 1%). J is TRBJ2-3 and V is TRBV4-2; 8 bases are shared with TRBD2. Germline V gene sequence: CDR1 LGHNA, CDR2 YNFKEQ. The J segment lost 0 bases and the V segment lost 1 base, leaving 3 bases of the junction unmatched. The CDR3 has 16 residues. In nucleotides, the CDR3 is TGTGCCAGCAGCCAAGGGCGGGGGGCTAGCACAGATACGCAGTATTTT. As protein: CASSQGRGASTDTQYF.

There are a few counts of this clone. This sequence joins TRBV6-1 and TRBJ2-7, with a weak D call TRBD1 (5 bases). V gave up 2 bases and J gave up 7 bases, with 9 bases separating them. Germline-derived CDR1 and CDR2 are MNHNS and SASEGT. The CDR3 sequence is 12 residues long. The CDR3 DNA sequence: TGTGCCAGCAGTGAACAGGGCAATGAGCAGTACTTC. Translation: CASSEQGNEQYF.

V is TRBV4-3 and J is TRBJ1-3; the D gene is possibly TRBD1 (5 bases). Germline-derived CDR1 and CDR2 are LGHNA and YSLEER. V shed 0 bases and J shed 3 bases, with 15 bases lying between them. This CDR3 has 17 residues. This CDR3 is CASSQDSGLVYGNTIYF. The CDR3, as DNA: TGCGCCAGCAGCCAAGACTCGGGACTTGTGTATGGAAACACCATATATTTT.

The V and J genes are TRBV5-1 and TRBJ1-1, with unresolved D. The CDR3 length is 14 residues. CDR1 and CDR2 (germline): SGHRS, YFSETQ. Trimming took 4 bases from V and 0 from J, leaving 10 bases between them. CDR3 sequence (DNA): TGCGCCAGCAGCGTCAAGAGCATGAACACTGAAGCTTTCTTT. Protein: CASSVKSMNTEAFF. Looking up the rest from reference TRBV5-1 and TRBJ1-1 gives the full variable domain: KAGVTQTPRYLIKTRGQQVTLSCSPISGHRSVSWYQQTPGQGLQFLFEYFSETQRNKGNFPGRFSGRQFSNSRSEMNVSTLELGDSALYLCASSVKSMNTEAFFGQGTRLTVV.

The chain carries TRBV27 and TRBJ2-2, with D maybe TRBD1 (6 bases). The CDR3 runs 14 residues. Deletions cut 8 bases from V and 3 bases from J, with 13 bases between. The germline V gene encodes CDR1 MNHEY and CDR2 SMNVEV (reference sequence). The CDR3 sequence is CASRTGFDTGELFF. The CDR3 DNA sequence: TGTGCCAGCCGAACAGGGTTCGACACCGGGGAGCTGTTTTTT.

Here the CDR3 DNA reads TGTGCCATCAGTGCGCTTAGGGACAGGGGGAACTATGGCTACACCTTC. It codes for CAISALRDRGNYGYTF. This chain connects TRBV10-3 to TRBJ1-2, with TRBD1 identical over 11 bases. The V segment lost 4 bases and the J segment 2 bases; nucleotides outside the gene matches: 6. The germline CDR1 and CDR2 sequences are ENHRY and SYGVKD. CDR3 length: 16 amino acids.